These 18 T cell receptor beta chains were all obtained from the same sample, sequenced in a study of T cell responses to AZD1222 COVID-19 vaccine. Assay used: immunoSEQ multiplex PCR; TCRdb lists only in-frame clones, some missing. The sample carries 160,000 or so clones, 91% recorded once. Sample: peripheral blood, taken on day 0 of AZD1222 vaccination. These receptors were collected from an adult in good health.

This chain uses TRBV18 with TRBJ1-3; D remains ambiguous. The CDR3 totals 14 residues. Trimming left V 3 bases short and J 3 bases short, with 9 bases between. CDR1 KGHSH and CDR2 LQKENI come from the germline V gene. CDR3 DNA sequence: TGTGCCAGCTCACCGTCCGGGGATGGAAACACCATATATTTT. This sequence encodes CASSPSGDGNTIYF.

This clone has only one observation. The rearrangement joins TRBV6-4 to TRBJ1-6; 10 nucleotides line up with TRBD1. With V trimmed by 6 bases and J by 7 bases, 6 bases remained unmatched. The CDR3 length is 15 residues. CDR1 is MRHNA, CDR2 SNTAGT, per germline. The CDR3 region is CASSKTGGVNSPLHF. CDR3 bases: TGTGCCAGCAGCAAGACAGGGGGCGTGAATTCACCCCTCCACTTT.

V is TRBV6-5 and J is TRBJ2-7, with 12 bases that match TRBD2. Germline V gene data show CDR1 as MNHEY and CDR2 as SVGAGI. With V trimmed by 8 bases and J by 3 bases, 5 bases remained unmatched. The CDR3 has 14 amino acids. In DNA form, the CDR3 reads TGTGCCAGCGGGAGGACTAGCGGGATCTACGAGCAGTACTTC. Its translation is CASGRTSGIYEQYF.

The rearrangement uses TRBV6-2 or TRBV6-3 and TRBJ2-7, with a possible D match to TRBD2 (5 bases). In germline, CDR1 is MNHEY, CDR2 SVGEGT. V lost 5 bases and J 4 bases, leaving 18 bases between the germline ends. This CDR3 has 15 residues. The CDR3 sequence: CASSAGVPPYYEQYF. The CDR3 nucleotides read TGTGCCAGCAGTGCCGGGGTGCCGCCATATTACGAGCAGTACTTC.

The gene calls are TRBV7-2 and TRBJ1-1; unclear D gene. The CDR3 totals 13 residues. V lost 4 bases, J lost 0 bases, and 6 bases lay in between. Germline V lookup: CDR1 SGHTA, CDR2 FQGNSA. The CDR3 sequence is CASSSTMNTEAFF. The CDR3 DNA reads as TGTGCCAGCAGCTCAACCATGAACACTGAAGCTTTCTTT.

The J gene is TRBJ1-4, the V gene TRBV6-5; D is possibly TRBD1 (5 bases). This CDR3 has 12 amino acids. V lost 8 bases and J lost 8, with 12 bases in between. Germline CDR1 MNHEY, CDR2 SVGAGI. The CDR3 DNA is TGTGCCAGCGGGGGACCGAAAGAAAAACTGTTTTTT. It yields the protein CASGGPKEKLFF.

The chain carries TRBV10-3 and TRBJ1-4; D is possibly TRBD1 (6 bases). CDR1 ENHRY and CDR2 SYGVKD come from the germline V gene. Trimming stripped 10 bases from V and 7 bases from J, with 16 bases between. The CDR3 has 13 amino acids. The CDR3 protein is CATGGDGTEKLFF. As DNA, the CDR3 is TGTGCCACGGGGGGCGACGGGACTGAAAAACTGTTTTTT.

The chain recombines TRBV10-3 with TRBJ2-2; 9 bases are a match to TRBD1. The CDR3 consists of 13 residues. Trimming took 10 bases from V and 3 from J; bases not matched to a gene: 3. CDR1 is ENHRY, CDR2 SYGVKD, per germline. The CDR3 DNA is TGTGCCAGCAGGACAGGGGACACCGGGGAGCTGTTTTTT. Protein: CASRTGDTGELFF.

V usage is TRBV30 and J usage is TRBJ2-7; TRBD1 agrees at 10 bases. V shed 1 base and J 4 bases; nucleotides not matched to a gene: 7. The V gene's germline CDR1 is GTSNPN and CDR2 SVGIG (reference sequence). This CDR3 comprises 15 residues. For the CDR3, the DNA is TGTGCCTGGAGTGGCTTTGGACAGGGGGGGTACGAGCAGTACTTC. Translated: CAWSGFGQGGYEQYF.

This chain connects TRBV27 to TRBJ2-1, with 8 bases aligning to TRBD1. This CDR3 has 13 amino acids. CDR1 MNHEY and CDR2 SMNVEV come from the germline V gene (reference sequence). V lost 5 bases and J lost 9; bases outside the gene matches: 6. The CDR3 spells CASSTITGGEQFF. CDR3 coding DNA: TGTGCCAGCAGTACCATTACAGGGGGTGAGCAGTTCTTC.

This chain connects TRBV7-9 to TRBJ1-6; D remains unclear. Germline CDR1 SEHNR, CDR2 FQNEAQ (reference sequence). CDR3 length: 15 amino acids. The V and J ends lost 1 base and 7 bases respectively, with 11 bases between them. The CDR3 region has the DNA TGTGCCAGCAGCTTAGACGGCTCGGGGAATTCACCCCTCCACTTT. This translates into CASSLDGSGNSPLHF.

This clone occurred once. The CDR3 DNA reads as TGTGCCACCAGCAGAGAGACAGGCTTCTATGGCTACACCTTC. Translated, it gives CATSRETGFYGYTF. The gene calls are TRBV15 and TRBJ1-2; TRBD1 might be the D (6 bases). V dropped 0 bases and J dropped 4 bases, with 9 bases sitting between them. The CDR3 runs to 14 residues. CDR1 is LNHNV and CDR2 is YYDKDF in the germline V gene (reference sequence). The whole variable domain, filled in from reference TRBV15 and TRBJ1-2, reads DAMVIQNPRYQVTQFGKPVTLSCSQTLNHNVMYWYQQKSSQAPKLLFHYYDKDFNNEADTPDNFQSRRPNTSFCFLDIRSPGLGDTAMYLCATSRETGFYGYTFGSGTRLTVV.

The V and J genes are TRBV28 and TRBJ1-1, with D possibly being TRBD1 (5 bases). CDR1 and CDR2 from the germline V gene are MDHEN and SYDVKM. Trimming cost V 3 bases and J 5 bases, with 13 bases left between them. This CDR3 is built from 14 residues. CDR3 DNA sequence: TGTGCCAGCAGTTTCCTGGGGCTAGAAACTGAAGCTTTCTTT. It specifies CASSFLGLETEAFF. The variable domain in full, with the rest retrieved from reference TRBV28 and TRBJ1-1, is DVKVTQSSRYLVKRTGEKVFLECVQDMDHENMFWYRQDPGLGLRLIYFSYDVKMKEKGDIPEGYSVSREKKERFSLILESASTNQTSMYLCASSFLGLETEAFFGQGTRLTVV.

The chain is built from TRBV5-6 and TRBJ2-7, with D possibly matching TRBD1 (6 bases). Trimming stripped 4 bases from V and 3 bases from J, with 11 bases between. This CDR3 spans 13 amino acids. Germline V lookup: CDR1 SGHDT, CDR2 YYEEEE. This CDR3 is CASSTDSHYEQYF. The CDR3 bases are TGTGCCAGCAGCACGGACAGCCACTACGAGCAGTACTTC.

V is TRBV19 and J is TRBJ1-5, with 7 bases aligning to TRBD1. The CDR3 has 13 amino acids. In germline, CDR1 is LNHDA, CDR2 SQIVND (reference sequence). V trimming: 6 bases; J trimming: 7 bases; junction bases outside the gene matches: 6. The CDR3 nucleotides read TGTGCCAGTAGGGACAGGTTAACACAGCCCCAGCATTTT. It is translated as CASRDRLTQPQHF.

This clone has only one observation. V is TRBV5-1 and J is TRBJ1-3; D gene unclear. Looked up from germline, CDR1 is SGHRS and CDR2 is YFSETQ. V was clipped by 1 base and J by 1 base, with 12 bases between them. This CDR3 comprises 16 residues. The CDR3 reads CASSLSPRDSGNTIYF. Written as DNA, the CDR3 is TGCGCCAGCAGCTTGAGTCCCAGAGATTCTGGAAACACCATATATTTT.

CDR3 loop: CASSESLGLNSPLHF. In DNA, the CDR3 is TGTGCCAGCAGTGAAAGTTTGGGGCTCAATTCACCCCTCCACTTT. The V and J genes are TRBV6-1 and TRBJ1-6, with D possibly TRBD1 on 5 matching bases. The CDR3 length is 15 residues. Germline V CDR1 and CDR2: MNHNS, SASEGT. Trimming pared 2 bases from V and 7 bases from J, leaving 12 bases between.

The chain employs TRBV7-2 and TRBJ1-2, with D hard to call. The V gene's germline CDR1 is SGHTA and CDR2 FQGNSA. The length of the CDR3 is 14 residues. Trimming cost V 5 bases and J 3 bases, with 13 bases left between them. CDR3: CASSDRLSDYGYTF. The CDR3 DNA reads as TGTGCCAGCAGCGACCGGTTATCGGACTATGGCTACACCTTC.